This TCR beta chain was captured in a study of OX40 agonist ivuxolimab in advanced cancers. Study in general: Participants could have had prior anti-PD-1, anti-PD-L1 or anti-CTLA-4 therapy, and less than 45% had some. In three patients, partial responses were observed, one with hepatocellular carcinoma and two with cutaneous melanoma.

From germline, CDR1 is SQVTM and CDR2 ANQGSEA. Between the trimmed V and J ends, which lost 5 bases and 0 bases, there was a span of 14 bases. This CDR3 region has 15 residues. This clone was seen a handful of times. People who had autoimmune disease history or systemic immunosuppression were excluded. This table comes from immunoSEQ multiplex PCR, and its TCRdb copy is limited to in-frame clones, with some not included. The sample lists 40,000 to 55,000 clones; under 90% were seen once. The sequence derives from an adult with an advanced solid tumor such as melanoma, head and neck, liver or kidney cancer. The chain is built from TRBV29-1 and TRBJ2-1; D is possibly TRBD2 (5 bases). Sequenced here: CD4+ or CD8+ T cells sorted from blood, sampled in a trial of the OX40 agonist ivuxolimab. CDR3 nucleotides: TGCAGCGTTCTCCCTTTGAGGGACTCCTACAATGAGCAGTTCTTC. It yields the protein CSVLPLRDSYNEQFF.